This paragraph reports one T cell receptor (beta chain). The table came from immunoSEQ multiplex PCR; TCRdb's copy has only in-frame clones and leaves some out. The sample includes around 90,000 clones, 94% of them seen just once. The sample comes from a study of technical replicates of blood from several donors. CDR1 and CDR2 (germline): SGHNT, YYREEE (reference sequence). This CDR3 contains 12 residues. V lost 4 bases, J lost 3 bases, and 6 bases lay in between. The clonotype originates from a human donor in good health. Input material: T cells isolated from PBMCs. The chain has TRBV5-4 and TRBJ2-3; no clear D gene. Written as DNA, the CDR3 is TGTGCCAGCAGCATCTTTACAGATACGCAGTATTTT. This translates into CASSIFTDTQYF. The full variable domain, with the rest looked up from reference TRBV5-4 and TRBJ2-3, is ETGVTQSPTHLIKTRGQQVTLRCSSQSGHNTVSWYQQALGQGPQFIFQYYREEENGRGNFPPRFSGLQFPNYSSELNVNALELDDSALYLCASSIFTDTQYFGPGTRLTVL.